The 29 T cell receptor beta chains below were found in one sample sequenced in a study of OX40 agonist ivuxolimab in advanced cancers. Clones were sequenced by immunoSEQ multiplex PCR, and TCRdb holds only the in-frame ones, with some missing. This repertoire shows 65,000 to 95,000 clones, around 90% found once; its top ten account for roughly 5.8%. The specimen was CD4+ or CD8+ T cells sorted from blood, collected in a trial of the OX40 agonist ivuxolimab. These receptors all stem from an adult with an advanced solid tumor such as melanoma, head and neck, liver or kidney cancer.

The rearrangement uses TRBV28 and TRBJ2-5; no clear D gene. Trimming removed 6 bases at V and 2 bases at J, with 7 bases between. CDR1 and CDR2 (germline): MDHEN, SYDVKM. This CDR3 is 12 amino acids long. CDR3 in amino acids: CASRKNQETQYF. As DNA, the CDR3 is TGTGCCAGCAGAAAAAATCAAGAGACCCAGTACTTC.

The chain couples TRBV5-1 to TRBJ1-1, with D possibly matching TRBD1 (6 bases). V was clipped by 5 bases and J by 1 base, with 12 bases between them. CDR3 size: 14 residues. Germline V gene sequence: CDR1 SGHRS, CDR2 YFSETQ. The CDR3 loop is CASRMSGENTEAFF. The CDR3 DNA reads TGCGCCAGCAGGATGTCAGGGGAGAACACTGAAGCTTTCTTT.

The chain recombines TRBV19 with TRBJ2-2; TRBD1 might be the D (5 bases). This CDR3 contains 14 residues. V lost 6 bases to trimming and J lost 6 bases, with 14 bases between them. The germline V gene has CDR1 LNHDA and CDR2 SQIVND (reference sequence). The CDR3 DNA is TGTGCCAGTAGCCAGACCAGGGTCCCCGGGGAGCTGTTTTTT. This sequence encodes CASSQTRVPGELFF.

The gene calls are TRBV28 and TRBJ2-3, with a possible D match to TRBD1 (5 bases). CDR3 length: 16 amino acids. Germline-derived CDR1 and CDR2 are MDHEN and SYDVKM. Trimming took off 4 bases at V and 2 bases at J, with 16 bases between the two ends. CDR3 residues: CASSSNRTPATDTQYF. The CDR3 DNA follows: TGTGCCAGCAGTTCAAACCGGACACCCGCCACAGATACGCAGTATTTT.

The rearrangement links TRBV7-3 to TRBJ2-3; TRBD1 matches at 10 bases. V shed 1 base and J 5 bases; nucleotides not matched to a gene: 9. This CDR3 has 17 amino acids. CDR1 is SGHTA and CDR2 is FQGTGA in the germline V gene. The CDR3 is CASSLNLRQGAGDTQYF. The CDR3 DNA sequence: TGTGCCAGCAGCTTAAATTTGCGACAGGGGGCAGGAGATACGCAGTATTTT.

The gene calls are TRBV7-8 and TRBJ2-7; D remains unclear. The CDR3 has 15 residues. V lost 5 bases and J lost 4, with 18 bases in between. Germline V gene sequence: CDR1 SGHVS, CDR2 FQNEAQ. CDR3 coding DNA: TGTGCCAGCAGCCCGACCTACAGAATAGAGTACGAGCAGTACTTC. It codes for CASSPTYRIEYEQYF.

The chain combines TRBV6-6 with TRBJ1-2; D may be TRBD1 (5 bases). The CDR3 has 14 amino acids. The germline V gene encodes CDR1 MNHNY and CDR2 SVGAGI (reference sequence). Trimming pared 9 bases from V and 5 bases from J, leaving 19 bases between. The CDR3: CASVGAGVRYGYTF. CDR3 coding DNA: TGTGCCAGTGTGGGAGCGGGGGTCCGGTATGGCTACACCTTC.

This chain's CDR3 is CATSRGRGGNSPLHF. CDR3 nucleotides: TGTGCCACCAGCAGAGGCAGGGGGGGGAATTCACCCCTCCACTTT. V and J are TRBV15 and TRBJ1-6, with 7 bases matching TRBD1. CDR1 LNHNV and CDR2 YYDKDF come from the germline V gene (reference sequence). V lost 1 base and J lost 7; bases outside the gene matches: 4. The CDR3 totals 15 residues.

This chain joins TRBV19 and TRBJ1-2, with 7 bases matching TRBD1. Germline V gene lookup returns CDR1 LNHDA and CDR2 SQIVND (reference sequence). The length of the CDR3 is 12 residues. Losses at the gene ends were 7 bases for V and 6 bases for J; bases not matched to a gene: 5. CDR3 coding DNA: TGTGCCAGTAACCAGGGGGTACATGGCTACACCTTC. Its translation: CASNQGVHGYTF.

The rearrangement links TRBV19 to TRBJ1-6; D is ambiguous. This CDR3 has 12 amino acids. V shed 7 bases and J shed 4 bases, with 5 bases lying between them. The germline CDR1 and CDR2 sequences are LNHDA and SQIVND (reference sequence). The CDR3 DNA reads as TGTGCCAGTACGGGGTATAATTCACCCCTCCACTTT. Its protein is CASTGYNSPLHF. The variable domain in full, completed from reference TRBV19 and TRBJ1-6, reads DGGITQSPKYLFRKEGQNVTLSCEQNLNHDAMYWYRQDPGQGLRLIYYSQIVNDFQKGDIAEGYSVSREKKESFPLTVTSAQKNPTAFYLCASTGYNSPLHFGNGTRLTVT.

V is TRBV6-5 and J is TRBJ2-7; 8 bases match TRBD2. CDR3 length: 14 amino acids. Germline V gene lookup returns CDR1 MNHEY and CDR2 SVGAGI. V was pared by 7 bases and J by 2 bases, with 7 bases of the junction left unmatched. This CDR3 is CASNPLAGTYEQYF. DNA of the CDR3: TGTGCCAGCAATCCGTTAGCGGGAACCTACGAGCAGTACTTC.

The V and J genes are TRBV28 and TRBJ2-3; D not certain. Germline CDR1 and CDR2: MDHEN and SYDVKM. This CDR3 comprises 15 residues. V lost 6 bases, J lost 1 base, and 14 bases lay in between. CDR3 sequence: CASSPSKGRTDTQYF. In DNA, the CDR3 is TGTGCCAGCAGCCCGAGTAAGGGCCGCACAGATACGCAGTATTTT.

This rearrangement joins TRBV28 to TRBJ2-7; 7 bases agree with TRBD2. V was clipped by 8 bases and J by 7 bases; unmatched bases: 14. Germline-derived CDR1 and CDR2 are MDHEN and SYDVKM. This CDR3 region has 14 residues. CDR3 region: CASRKGSVGGEQYF. In nucleotides, the CDR3 is TGTGCCAGCCGGAAGGGAAGTGTGGGGGGGGAGCAGTACTTC. The full variable domain, completed using reference TRBV28 and TRBJ2-7, is DVKVTQSSRYLVKRTGEKVFLECVQDMDHENMFWYRQDPGLGLRLIYFSYDVKMKEKGDIPEGYSVSREKKERFSLILESASTNQTSMYLCASRKGSVGGEQYFGPGTRLTVT.

The chain joins TRBV5-8 to TRBJ1-1, with TRBD1 matching 9 bases. This CDR3 is 14 amino acids long. V shed 4 bases, J shed 4 bases, and the junction held 5 bases outside the gene matches. Germline V gene data show CDR1 as SGHTS and CDR2 as YDEGEE. Written as DNA, the CDR3 is TGTGCCAGCAGCACAGGGGGCCTGGGCACTGAAGCTTTCTTT. This gives the protein CASSTGGLGTEAFF.

The rearrangement links TRBV19 to TRBJ2-2; a possible D gene is TRBD1 (5 bases). The CDR3 sequence is 15 residues long. CDR1 and CDR2 (germline): LNHDA, SQIVND (reference sequence). Between the trimmed V and J ends, which lost 5 bases and 2 bases, there was a span of 12 bases. CDR3 sequence (DNA): TGTGCCAGTAGTCCAGACAGAGCTAACACCGGGGAGCTGTTTTTT. Protein sequence: CASSPDRANTGELFF.

CDR3 nucleotide sequence: TGTGCCAGCAGTCGACGGGAGCGAGAGACCCAGTACTTC. Translating gives CASSRRERETQYF. The rearrangement joins TRBV6-5 to TRBJ2-5; D might be TRBD2 (6 bases). Germline values: CDR1 MNHEY, CDR2 SVGAGI. The CDR3 sequence is 13 residues long. Trimming stripped 5 bases from V and 4 bases from J, with 11 bases between.

The J gene is TRBJ2-3, the V gene TRBV19; 7 bases match TRBD2. Per the germline V gene, CDR1 is LNHDA and CDR2 is SQIVND (reference sequence). J gave up 2 bases and V 4 bases, and 6 bases lay outside the gene matches. This CDR3 contains 15 residues. In DNA, the CDR3 is TGTGCCAGTAGTACCCTGGGAGGGGCCACAGATACGCAGTATTTT. Translation: CASSTLGGATDTQYF.

V is TRBV11-2 and J is TRBJ1-4; 9 positions match TRBD1. The V segment lost 7 bases and the J segment 5 bases; nucleotides outside the gene matches: 2. Germline CDR1 SGHAT, CDR2 FQNNGV. CDR3 length equals 13 residues. The CDR3 loop reads CASNRGPNEKLFF. In nucleotides, the CDR3 is TGTGCCAGCAACAGGGGGCCAAATGAAAAACTGTTTTTT.

The genes are TRBV6-1 and TRBJ1-1; weak D call: TRBD1 (5 bases). The CDR3 spans 14 residues. V lost 4 bases and J 3 bases, leaving 12 bases between the germline ends. From germline, CDR1 is MNHNS and CDR2 SASEGT. CDR3 residues: CASSVAGLDTEAFF. The CDR3 nucleotides are TGTGCCAGCAGTGTTGCAGGGTTGGACACTGAAGCTTTCTTT.

The genes are TRBV2 and TRBJ1-5; TRBD1 agrees at 7 bases. The germline V gene encodes CDR1 SNHLY and CDR2 FYNNEI. Germline trimming cut 2 bases from V and 0 bases from J; bases unmatched to any gene: 1. CDR3 length: 15 residues. The CDR3 bases are TGTGCCAGCAGTGAAAGGGGGCTTAGCAATCAGCCCCAGCATTTT. This sequence encodes CASSERGLSNQPQHF. Variable domain in full (rest from reference TRBV2 and TRBJ1-5): EPEVTQTPSHQVTQMGQEVILRCVPISNHLYFYWYRQILGQKVEFLVSFYNNEISEKSEIFDDQFSVERPDGSNFTLKIRSTKLEDSAMYFCASSERGLSNQPQHFGDGTRLSIL.

This chain joins TRBV11-1 and TRBJ2-1; 9 nucleotides align to TRBD2. Germline lookup yields CDR1 SGHAT and CDR2 FQDESV (reference sequence). The CDR3 runs to 15 residues. J gave up 4 bases and V 1 base, and 2 bases lay outside the gene matches. This chain's CDR3 is CASSLVTSGYNEQFF. As DNA, the CDR3 is TGTGCCAGCAGCTTAGTGACTAGCGGTTACAATGAGCAGTTCTTC. The full variable domain, rest sourced from reference TRBV11-1 and TRBJ2-1, is EAEVAQSPRYKITEKSQAVAFWCDPISGHATLYWYRQILGQGPELLVQFQDESVVDDSQLPKDRFSAERLKGVDSTLKIQPAELGDSAMYLCASSLVTSGYNEQFFGPGTRLTVL.

The rearrangement links TRBV29-1 to TRBJ1-1; weak D call: TRBD1 (5 bases). Per germline, CDR1 SQVTM and CDR2 ANQGSEA. Deletions cut 5 bases from V and 5 bases from J, with 15 bases between. The CDR3 sequence is 13 residues long. The chain's CDR3 is CSVMQGRGTEAFF. DNA of the CDR3: TGCAGCGTTATGCAGGGTAGGGGAACTGAAGCTTTCTTT.

The J gene is TRBJ2-7, the V gene TRBV4-3; 7 nucleotides line up with TRBD2. Germline V CDR1 and CDR2: LGHNA, YSLEER. With 2 bases clipped from V and 0 bases from J, the junction kept 7 bases outside the gene matches. The CDR3 covers 16 residues. The CDR3 region is CASSQTLAVSSYEQYF. The CDR3 DNA sequence: TGCGCCAGCAGCCAAACCCTAGCGGTAAGCTCCTACGAGCAGTACTTC.

The chain employs TRBV5-1 and TRBJ2-7; tentatively, D is TRBD1 (5 bases). The CDR3 consists of 17 residues. V was cut by 2 bases and J by 0 bases, with 18 bases left in between. CDR1 and CDR2 from the germline V gene are SGHRS and YFSETQ. This CDR3 reads CASSLPRQNPTSYEQYF. DNA of the CDR3: TGCGCCAGCAGCTTACCTAGACAGAACCCAACCTCCTACGAGCAGTACTTC.

The chain has TRBV5-1 and TRBJ2-5, with 10 bases lining up with TRBD2. The germline gives CDR1 SGHRS, CDR2 YFSETQ. V was pared by 3 bases and J by 4 bases, with 12 bases of the junction left unmatched. The CDR3 spans 17 residues. The CDR3 here is CASSWAPLAGAGETQYF. Here the CDR3 DNA reads TGCGCCAGCAGCTGGGCCCCTCTAGCGGGGGCAGGAGAGACCCAGTACTTC.

This chain connects TRBV6-1 to TRBJ1-4; D is ambiguous. The CDR3 covers 13 residues. Germline V gene sequence: CDR1 MNHNS, CDR2 SASEGT. V gave up 6 bases and J gave up 4 bases, with 9 bases separating them. The DNA for the CDR3 is TGTGCCAGCAGCGAGGGTGGTAATGAAAAACTGTTTTTT. Its protein product is CASSEGGNEKLFF.

The gene calls are TRBV2 and TRBJ2-5; weak D call: TRBD2 (6 bases). CDR1 SNHLY and CDR2 FYNNEI come from the germline V gene. Trimming left V 6 bases short and J 1 base short, with 12 bases between. The CDR3 length is 14 residues. Written as DNA, the CDR3 is TGTGCCAGCAGAGCCGGGAGCTTCCAAGAGACCCAGTACTTC. Its protein product is CASRAGSFQETQYF.

This clone has only a few counts. The chain's CDR3 is CASSGTLNQPQHF. DNA for the CDR3: TGTGCCAGCAGTGGAACGCTAAATCAGCCCCAGCATTTT. This chain connects TRBV2 to TRBJ1-5; no definite D call. This CDR3 region has 13 residues. In germline, CDR1 is SNHLY, CDR2 FYNNEI. V was shortened by 4 bases and J by 4 bases, with 8 bases between the two germline ends.

The chain has TRBV2 and TRBJ1-1; D not resolved. V lost 8 bases, J lost 0 bases, and 28 bases lay in between. CDR1 is SNHLY, CDR2 FYNNEI, per germline. CDR3 length equals 19 residues. This CDR3 is CASRNRTPLRSYMNTEAFF. The CDR3 DNA is TGTGCCAGCCGGAATCGGACGCCCCTCAGATCTTACATGAACACTGAAGCTTTCTTT.